Listed below are T cell receptor beta chains from one sample, sequenced in a study of cytomegalovirus exposure and HLA in healthy donors. The data were produced by immunoSEQ multiplex PCR, yet TCRdb's version contains in-frame clones alone and is incomplete. The data contain a few hundred thousand clones, approximately 91% of them seen just once; the ten biggest clones take up about 1.7%. The sequencing sample was made of PBMCs. Every receptor here comes from a girl between 2 and 10 years old in good health and CMV-seronegative. Both conserved end residues are part of each CDR3. Each record gives: V gene, J gene, clone size, D gene, CDR3 length, CDR3 protein, CDR3 DNA. A D gene is named only where the DNA matches it firmly. Clone sizes are given selectively: once, few, many, or a class where the clone is expanded.

TRBV4-1,TRBJ2-7,.,.,15,CASSQGTGLDYEQYF,TGCGCCAGCAGCCAAGGCACAGGGCTCGACTACGAGCAGTACTTC
TRBV4-2,TRBJ2-7,.,.,13,CASSHRDFYEQYF,TGTGCCAGCAGCCACCGGGACTTCTACGAGCAGTACTTC
TRBV10-3,TRBJ1-5,.,TRBD1,15,CAISGEDRGFQPQHF,TGTGCCATCAGTGGGGAGGACAGGGGATTCCAGCCCCAGCATTTT
TRBV6-1,TRBJ1-2,.,.,15,CASSESEPRLHGYTF,TGTGCCAGCAGTGAATCGGAGCCCCGACTCCATGGCTACACCTTC
TRBV4-1,TRBJ1-5,.,TRBD1,16,CASSQVNGQGDQPQHF,TGCGCCAGCAGCCAAGTAAATGGACAGGGGGACCAGCCCCAGCATTTT
TRBV4-1,TRBJ2-1,.,.,16,CASSQERGGIGYEQFF,TGCGCCAGCAGCCAAGAAAGGGGCGGGATCGGCTATGAGCAGTTCTTC
TRBV2,TRBJ2-2,.,.,16,CAGGTGSGPNTGELFF,TGTGCCGGCGGCACAGGTAGCGGCCCGAACACCGGGGAGCTGTTTTTT
TRBV4-1,TRBJ1-1,.,.,17,CASSQFLGGARNTEAFF,TGCGCCAGCAGCCAATTCCTGGGGGGGGCGAGGAACACTGAAGCTTTCTTT
TRBV7-9,TRBJ1-2,.,.,17,CASSLASIPGHLYGYTF,TGTGCCAGCAGCTTAGCGAGTATTCCGGGACACCTCTATGGCTACACCTTC
TRBV27,TRBJ2-1,.,TRBD2,16,CASSLSGLAGAGEQFF,TGTGCCAGCAGTTTATCTGGACTAGCGGGAGCTGGTGAGCAGTTCTTC
TRBV19,TRBJ2-7,.,TRBD2,14,CASTGGGRSYEQYF,TGTGCCAGTACCGGGGGGGGGAGGTCCTACGAGCAGTACTTC
TRBV6-5,TRBJ1-2,.,.,14,CASSPAGGLYGYTF,TGTGCCAGCAGTCCGGCGGGGGGGCTCTATGGCTACACCTTC
TRBV14,TRBJ1-1,.,.,15,CASSHTGIPREEAFF,TGTGCCAGCAGCCATACCGGGATCCCACGGGAAGAAGCTTTCTTT
TRBV29-1,TRBJ2-7,.,.,11,CSVGGLGEQYF,TGCAGCGTTGGGGGGCTGGGGGAGCAGTACTTC
TRBV5-6,TRBJ1-1,.,.,12,CASSQASDEAFF,TGTGCCAGCAGCCAGGCCTCTGATGAAGCTTTCTTT
TRBV27,TRBJ1-1,.,TRBD1,15,CASSLVGQGYTEAFF,TGTGCCAGCAGTTTAGTGGGACAGGGGTACACTGAAGCTTTCTTT
TRBV5-1,TRBJ2-1,.,TRBD1,15,CASGQTGGPYNEQFF,TGCGCCAGCGGCCAGACAGGGGGTCCCTACAATGAGCAGTTCTTC
TRBV5-4,TRBJ1-5,.,.,14,CASSLQGSNQPQHF,TGTGCCAGCAGCTTACAGGGAAGCAATCAGCCCCAGCATTTT
TRBV29-1,TRBJ2-3,.,TRBD2,12,CSVPGLADTQYF,TGCAGCGTTCCCGGACTAGCAGATACGCAGTATTTT
TRBV28,TRBJ1-4,.,TRBD1,14,CASMRRQGNEKLFF,TGTGCCAGCATGAGGAGACAGGGGAATGAAAAACTGTTTTTT
TRBV2,TRBJ2-3,.,.,15,CASSEVEARWDTQYF,TGTGCCAGCAGTGAGGTGGAGGCGAGGTGGGATACGCAGTATTTT
TRBV5-8,TRBJ2-2,.,TRBD1,17,CASSSRRTGPNTGELFF,TGTGCCAGCAGTAGTAGGAGGACAGGGCCGAACACCGGGGAGCTGTTTTTT
TRBV5-6,TRBJ2-7,.,TRBD2,16,CASSFGLAGGVNEQYF,TGTGCCAGCAGCTTTGGACTAGCGGGAGGGGTGAACGAGCAGTACTTC
TRBV5-4,TRBJ2-7,.,.,13,CASSPGQEYEQYF,TGTGCCAGCAGCCCTGGCCAGGAATACGAGCAGTACTTC
TRBV5-4,TRBJ2-5,.,.,17,CASSSASGSKGRETQYF,TGTGCCAGCAGCTCAGCTTCCGGGAGCAAAGGTCGAGAGACCCAGTACTTC
TRBV7-9,TRBJ1-1,once,.,13,CASNDLINTEAFF,TGTGCCAGCAACGATCTAATTAACACTGAAGCTTTCTTT
TRBV6-6,TRBJ2-7,.,TRBD2,15,CASTSRGGSSYEQYF,TGTGCCAGCACCTCACGGGGGGGCAGCTCCTACGAGCAGTACTTC
TRBV6-5,TRBJ1-5,.,.,14,CASSEAGDYQPQHF,TGTGCCAGCAGCGAGGCAGGGGATTATCAGCCCCAGCATTTT
TRBV6-5,TRBJ1-6,.,.,14,CASNWGAGNSPLHF,TGTGCCAGCAACTGGGGCGCGGGGAATTCACCCCTCCACTTT
TRBV29-1,TRBJ2-1,.,TRBD2,15,CSVGLAGTRGHEQFF,TGCAGCGTCGGACTAGCGGGGACCCGCGGGCATGAGCAGTTCTTC
TRBV14,TRBJ2-1,.,.,16,CASSPGGTAPYNEQFF,TGTGCCAGCAGCCCGGGCGGGACGGCCCCCTACAATGAGCAGTTCTTC
TRBV7-6,TRBJ1-1,.,.,11,CASSSRGTAFF,TGTGCCAGCAGCTCCCGGGGTACAGCTTTCTTT
TRBV28,TRBJ1-1,.,.,10,CATRGTEAFF,TGTGCGACCCGGGGGACTGAAGCTTTCTTT
TRBV5-4,TRBJ2-5,.,TRBD1,14,CASSQGQGKETQYF,TGTGCCAGCAGCCAAGGACAGGGGAAAGAGACCCAGTACTTC
TRBV2,TRBJ1-1,.,.,12,CASSFDSREAFF,TGTGCCAGCAGTTTCGACAGCCGTGAAGCTTTCTTT
TRBV18,TRBJ2-1,.,TRBD2,15,CASSPRRGGRNEQFF,TGTGCCAGCTCACCACGGCGGGGGGGCCGCAATGAGCAGTTCTTC
TRBV19,TRBJ1-5,.,.,14,CASSNTDSNQPQHF,TGTGCCAGTAGCAACACAGATAGCAATCAGCCCCAGCATTTT
TRBV29-1,TRBJ1-3,.,TRBD1,14,CSVRTGGSGNTIYF,TGCAGCGTAAGGACAGGGGGCTCTGGAAACACCATATATTTT
TRBV10-3,TRBJ2-2,.,.,14,CAIRGSANTGELFF,TGTGCCATCCGTGGCTCAGCGAACACCGGGGAGCTGTTTTTT
TRBV28,TRBJ1-5,.,TRBD1,16,CASSPREGQGNQPQHF,TGTGCCAGCAGTCCCCGTGAGGGACAGGGCAATCAGCCCCAGCATTTT
TRBV10-2,TRBJ2-3,.,TRBD1,16,CASRPTGAVWTDTQYF,TGCGCCAGCAGGCCCACAGGGGCGGTATGGACAGATACGCAGTATTTT
TRBV4-1,TRBJ1-5,.,.,19,CASSQFIAPEQGLNQPQHF,TGCGCCAGCAGCCAATTTATCGCCCCCGAGCAGGGCCTCAATCAGCCCCAGCATTTT
TRBV11-2,TRBJ2-6,.,.,15,CASSLGVSGANVLTF,TGTGCCAGCAGCTTAGGTGTCTCCGGGGCCAACGTCCTGACTTTC
TRBV5-1,TRBJ2-7,.,.,17,CASSLGFGISGSYEQYF,TGCGCCAGCAGCTTGGGATTCGGGATTAGCGGCTCCTACGAGCAGTACTTC
TRBV6-5,TRBJ2-5,.,TRBD1,14,CASSYRQGQETQYF,TGTGCCAGCAGTTACCGACAGGGCCAAGAGACCCAGTACTTC
TRBV7-9,TRBJ2-7,once,TRBD2,14,CASSQLLAGGEQYF,TGTGCCAGCAGTCAACTCCTAGCGGGAGGCGAGCAGTACTTC
TRBV7-2,TRBJ2-5,.,TRBD1,15,CASSFVTGIQETQYF,TGTGCCAGCAGCTTCGTGACAGGGATCCAAGAGACCCAGTACTTC
TRBV7-2,TRBJ1-5,.,.,14,CASSSSTTGQPQHF,TGTGCCAGCAGCTCGAGTACGACGGGACAGCCCCAGCATTTT
TRBV28,TRBJ2-3,.,TRBD1,15,CASSLPRQGADTQYF,TGTGCCAGCAGTCTACCCCGGCAGGGGGCCGATACGCAGTATTTT
TRBV30,TRBJ2-6,.,TRBD1,17,CAWSVPRTGSGANVLTF,TGTGCCTGGAGTGTACCTCGGACAGGCTCTGGGGCCAACGTCCTGACTTTC
TRBV11-2,TRBJ1-6,.,.,14,CASTPGIYNSPLHF,TGTGCCAGCACCCCAGGGATCTATAATTCACCCCTCCACTTT
TRBV12-5,TRBJ2-7,.,TRBD2,17,CASGLAKTAGVFYEQYF,TGTGCTAGTGGTTTGGCCAAGACAGCGGGAGTGTTCTACGAGCAGTACTTC
TRBV6-5,TRBJ2-1,.,.,11,CASSYLSEQFF,TGTGCCAGCAGTTACCTTAGTGAGCAGTTCTTC
TRBV5-6,TRBJ2-7,.,.,17,CASSLYSIRLADYEQYF,TGTGCCAGCAGCTTGTATTCTATTCGACTTGCCGACTACGAGCAGTACTTC
TRBV19,TRBJ2-3,.,TRBD2,15,CASKRLAGNSDTQYF,TGTGCCAGTAAACGACTAGCGGGCAACTCAGATACGCAGTATTTT
TRBV5-6,TRBJ2-3,.,TRBD2,16,CASSAPGTISTDTQYF,TGTGCCAGCAGCGCCCCCGGGACTATTAGCACAGATACGCAGTATTTT
TRBV7-9,TRBJ2-1,.,.,15,CASSAEPHSYNEQFF,TGTGCCAGCAGTGCAGAACCCCACTCCTACAATGAGCAGTTCTTC
TRBV13,TRBJ2-5,.,TRBD2,15,CASSTTSGDFETQYF,TGTGCCAGCAGCACGACTAGCGGGGATTTTGAGACCCAGTACTTC
TRBV10-1,TRBJ1-1,.,.,15,CASSVYPTVNTEAFF,TGCGCCAGCAGTGTATACCCGACAGTAAACACTGAAGCTTTCTTT